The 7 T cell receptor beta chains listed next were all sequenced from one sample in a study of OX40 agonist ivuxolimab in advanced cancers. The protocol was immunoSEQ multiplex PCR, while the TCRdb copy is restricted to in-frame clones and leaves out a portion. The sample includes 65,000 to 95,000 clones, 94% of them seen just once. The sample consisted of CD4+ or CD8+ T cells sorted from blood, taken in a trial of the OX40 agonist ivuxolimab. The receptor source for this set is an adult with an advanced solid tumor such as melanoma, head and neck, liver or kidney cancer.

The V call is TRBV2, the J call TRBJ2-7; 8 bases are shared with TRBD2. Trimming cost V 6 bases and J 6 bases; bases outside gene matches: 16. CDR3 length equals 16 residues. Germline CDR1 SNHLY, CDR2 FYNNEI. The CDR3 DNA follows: TGTGCCAGCAGGAGCGGGAGTAATGCGGGGCCGACCGAGCAGTACTTC. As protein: CASRSGSNAGPTEQYF.

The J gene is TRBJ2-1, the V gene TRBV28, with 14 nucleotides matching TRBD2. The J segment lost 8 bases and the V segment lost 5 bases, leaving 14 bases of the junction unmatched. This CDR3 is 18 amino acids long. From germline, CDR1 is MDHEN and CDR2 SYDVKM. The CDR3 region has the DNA TGTGCCAGCAGTACCTGGACTAGCGGGAGGCAAGAATATGATGAGCAGTTCTTC. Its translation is CASSTWTSGRQEYDEQFF.

The CDR3, as DNA: TGTGCCAGCAGCTTGTGGGGGATCACTGAAGCTTTCTTT. It is translated as CASSLWGITEAFF. The J gene is TRBJ1-1, the V gene TRBV5-6; weak D call: TRBD1 (5 bases). V lost 1 base to trimming and J lost 4 bases, with 8 bases between them. The CDR3 covers 13 residues. Germline CDR1 and CDR2: SGHDT and YYEEEE.

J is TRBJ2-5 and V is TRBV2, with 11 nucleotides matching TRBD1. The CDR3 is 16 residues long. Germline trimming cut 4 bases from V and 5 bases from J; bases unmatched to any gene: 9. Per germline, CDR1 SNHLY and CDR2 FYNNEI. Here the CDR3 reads CASSVMDRGQGETQYF. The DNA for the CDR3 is TGTGCCAGCAGTGTTATGGACAGGGGGCAGGGTGAGACCCAGTACTTC.

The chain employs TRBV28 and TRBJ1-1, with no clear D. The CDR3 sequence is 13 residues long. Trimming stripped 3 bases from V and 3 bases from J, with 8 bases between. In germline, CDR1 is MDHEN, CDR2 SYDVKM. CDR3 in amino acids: CASSFSPDTEAFF. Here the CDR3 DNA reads TGTGCCAGCAGTTTCTCGCCTGACACTGAAGCTTTCTTT.

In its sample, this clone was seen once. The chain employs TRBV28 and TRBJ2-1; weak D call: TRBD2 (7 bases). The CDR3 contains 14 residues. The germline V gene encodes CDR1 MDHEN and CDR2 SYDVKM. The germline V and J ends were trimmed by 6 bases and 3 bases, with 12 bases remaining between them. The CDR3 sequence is CASRGGQGYNEQFF. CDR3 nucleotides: TGTGCCAGCAGGGGGGGGCAGGGCTACAATGAGCAGTTCTTC.

The CDR3 nucleotides are TGTGCCAGCTCCCTTCCGGACGGGGAGCTGTTTTTT. This translates into CASSLPDGELFF. The J gene is TRBJ2-2, the V gene TRBV9; D not resolved. The CDR3 has 12 residues. Germline V CDR1 and CDR2: SGDLS, YYNGEE. Trimming stripped 7 bases from V and 7 bases from J, with 11 bases between. The full variable domain, in which reference TRBV9 and TRBJ2-2 provide the parts outside the CDR3, is DSGVTQTPKHLITATGQRVTLRCSPRSGDLSVYWYQQSLDQGLQFLIQYYNGEERAKGNILERFSAQQFPDLHSELNLSSLELGDSALYFCASSLPDGELFFGEGSRLTVL.